This T cell receptor beta chain was documented in a study of T-cell reconstitution after alpha-beta-depleted transplantation in children. J lost 2 bases, V lost 7 bases, and 11 bases had no gene match. The CDR3 sequence is 14 residues long. Germline V lookup: CDR1 SQVTM, CDR2 ANQGSEA. During its preparation, the TCRbeta library received unique molecular identifiers. Using its own MiXCR run on the PCR reads, TCRdb lists one record per CDR3 protein. The profile shows 150,000 to 200,000 distinct CDR3 sequences, about 14% of them singletons. A word on this clonotype: A much bigger clone sits one base away, suggesting this may be a read error.

This specimen consisted of PBMCs from the stem cell graft donor, obtained from the stem cell graft. The sequence was obtained from a human donor who donated a stem cell graft to a child with acute lymphoblastic leukemia. The rearrangement joins TRBV29-1 to TRBJ2-7; 7 nucleotides align to TRBD1. Here the CDR3 DNA reads TGCAGCGGTTTCCTCGACAGGGCCCCCTACGAGCAGTACTTC. Protein product: CSGFLDRAPYEQYF.